These T cell receptor beta chains were read from a single sample in a study of metastatic and nonmetastatic thyroid tumors. TCRdb reprocessed the PCR reads using MiXCR. Found here are roughly 70,000 clones, more than 15% of them singletons; the top ten hold roughly 12%. Sequences were obtained from blood. The origin of the receptors is a female donor with papillary thyroid cancer or a benign thyroid nodule (not recorded which). Some clones in this sample may be carry-over from other donors' samples. Both conserved end residues are trimmed from each CDR3. Fields, in order: V gene, J gene, CDR3 protein.

TRBV20-1	TRBJ2-3	SAREGGSFTDTQY
TRBV6-2/TRBV6-3	TRBJ2-7	ASSSLQAGAYEQC
TRBV6-1	TRBJ2-7	ASRAGGQVSYEQY
TRBV5-1	TRBJ1-2	ASSRRQGGGYT
TRBV7-9	TRBJ2-2	ASNRDISTGELF
TRBV7-3	TRBJ1-2	ASSLMGDYGYT
TRBV7-9	TRBJ1-1	ASSSHWNTEAF
TRBV11-3	TRBJ1-2	ASSLAGGAAHGYT
TRBV29-1	TRBJ2-5	SVEGYRDGPFQLQETQY
TRBV7-9	TRBJ2-1	ASSYDSPVDEQF
TRBV13	TRBJ2-1	ASSLRLALYNEQF
TRBV5-1	TRBJ1-1	ASSSQGYTEAF
TRBV27	TRBJ1-4	ASSFVATNEKLF
TRBV3-1	TRBJ1-5	ASSRDSNQPQH
TRBV10-3	TRBJ2-1	AISESSGGLYNEQF
TRBV4-1	TRBJ1-5	ASSHETTGFGNQPQH
TRBV5-1	TRBJ1-6	ASSPPNPSSPLH
TRBV28	TRBJ2-7	ASSTTGALGHEQY
TRBV5-1	TRBJ2-7	ASSNGTSGEQY
TRBV6-1	TRBJ1-1	ASSPMGGGTEAF
TRBV7-6	TRBJ2-1	ASSLRSGSYNEQF
TRBV5-4	TRBJ2-3	ASSPSSGRADTQY
TRBV11-2	TRBJ1-6	ASSLGQGGSPLH
TRBV20-1	TRBJ2-7	SARGGSEQY
TRBV4-1	TRBJ2-1	ASSPGTRGNEQF
TRBV28	TRBJ1-2	ASSSTGGGYGYT
TRBV27	TRBJ2-1	ASSSPGTFDDEQF
TRBV5-1	TRBJ2-1	ASSFTGGREQF
TRBV27	TRBJ2-2	ASTVGPGGELF
TRBV25-1	TRBJ2-1	ASRTSGRYNEQF
TRBV6-1	TRBJ1-2	ASSDRQGAGLGYT
TRBV7-9	TRBJ1-1	ASSSWTVVSAF
TRBV10-3	TRBJ1-5	AISESEPQPQH
TRBV6-1	TRBJ1-6	ASSRDRGYSPLH
TRBV10-1	TRBJ2-2	ASSELLGLAGAGELF
TRBV6-6	TRBJ2-1	ASSYSASRNEQF
TRBV5-6	TRBJ2-3	ASSRSGTSGTDTQY
TRBV7-9	TRBJ2-7	ASSSAGTGTPEQY
TRBV5-6	TRBJ1-1	ASSAQGFTEAF
TRBV20-1	TRBJ2-2	SARDMGQSVELF
TRBV5-4	TRBJ2-3	ASSLGAGGNTDTQY
TRBV3-1	TRBJ2-5	ASSQARGETQY
TRBV5-5	TRBJ2-5	ASSFVGSKVQETQY
TRBV2	TRBJ1-3	ATQVGTVAGNTIY
TRBV12-3/TRBV12-4	TRBJ2-7	ASSITGSYEQY
TRBV14	TRBJ1-1	ASSRGKAEAF
TRBV3-1	TRBJ2-5	ASSQSPGSRETQY
TRBV20-1	TRBJ2-1	SARGSKREGGNEQF
TRBV20-1	TRBJ2-2	SARVGGRGTGELF
TRBV20-1	TRBJ2-2	SAKELAVVNGDTGELF
TRBV12-3/TRBV12-4	TRBJ1-5	ASSVGVISNQPQH
TRBV5-6	TRBJ2-3	ASSLFNSRADTQY
TRBV18	TRBJ2-2	ASSPLIDGELF
TRBV3-1	TRBJ1-2	ASSQERGYGYT
TRBV11-3	TRBJ2-7	ASSLVVCAEQY